The clone carrying this T cell receptor beta chain was seen a handful of times. What it binds is unknown. Germline-derived CDR1 and CDR2 are DFQATT and SNEGSKA (reference sequence). This CDR3 region has 15 residues. The V gene end was trimmed by 4 bases and the J gene end by 4 bases; junction bases not matched to a gene: 12. The sample belongs to a study of blood T cells in healthy people across ages. Study-wide results and limits: Any conclusive comparison of naive versus antigen-experienced cells was prevented by using unsorted PBMCs. Strong correlation was found linking TCR beta diversity to naive T cell percentage.

Drawn from each donor were ten milliliters of peripheral blood. Using a J-beta primer mix together with a sample-barcoded 5' primer, a second PCR was run for roughly 6 to 12 cycles. The study obtained at least 2.5 million CDR3-containing paired-end reads from every sample. TCRdb redid the calling of the 5' RACE reads with MiXCR, one entry per CDR3 protein. The repertoire has about 1,500,000 distinct CDR3 sequences, about 28% of them found once; the top ten carry roughly 8.2%. The chain recombines TRBV20-1 with TRBJ2-7, with 8 positions matching TRBD2. Sequencing used blood. This TCR was sampled from a woman younger than 45 in good health. This chain's CDR3 is CSAISSGAGDYEQYF. As DNA, the CDR3 is TGCAGTGCTATTTCGTCAGGAGCGGGGGATTACGAGCAGTACTTC.